The rows below give T cell receptor beta chains drawn from one sample of a study of blood T cell repertoires in COVID-19. Using immunoSEQ multiplex PCR, the repertoire was profiled, and TCRdb retains in-frame clones only, with some absent. The profile shows approximately 340,000 clones, 87% of them singletons. The sequenced sample was peripheral blood. The receptors originated from a man aged 25-45 years with COVID-19, enrolled during active disease. CDR3s include the opening cysteine and the closing phenylalanine or tryptophan. D genes are given only for firm matches. Only part of the rows carry a size: once, few, many, or a class if the clone is expanded.

V	J	D	length	size	DNA	CDR3
TRBV5-4	TRBJ1-1	-	14	-	TGTGCCAGCAGCTCAGTCGGAGGGTACACTGAAGCTTTCTTT	CASSSVGGYTEAFF
TRBV18	TRBJ1-4	-	15	few	TGTGCCAGCTCACCATCTTCAGGGGCTAATGAAAAACTGTTTTTT	CASSPSSGANEKLFF
TRBV6-4	TRBJ2-2	TRBD1	14	-	TGTGCCAGCGCCCGACAGGGGAACACCGGGGAGCTGTTTTTT	CASARQGNTGELFF
TRBV19	TRBJ2-7	TRBD1	14	-	TGTGCCACCTCCGGGACAGGGCTCTCCTACGAGCAGTACTTC	CATSGTGLSYEQYF
TRBV7-3	TRBJ2-1	-	13	-	TGTGCCAGCAGCCCGACCGCCGGGACACAGCAGTTCTTC	CASSPTAGTQQFF
TRBV19	TRBJ2-1	TRBD1	16	-	TGTGCCAGTAGTATCCGATCCGGGACAGGGGGCCATGAGCAGTTCTTC	CASSIRSGTGGHEQFF
TRBV18	TRBJ2-1	-	12	-	TGTGCCAGCTCACCCCTACAGGGAGAGCAGTTCTTC	CASSPLQGEQFF
TRBV7-9	TRBJ2-7	-	14	-	TGTGCCAGCAGCTTATCCGGGACTTCCTACGAGCAGTACTTC	CASSLSGTSYEQYF
TRBV5-4	TRBJ2-1	TRBD2	18	-	TGTGCCAGCAGCTCGGGGGGGGCGGGCGCCTCCCTAGACAATGAGCAGTTCTTC	CASSSGGAGASLDNEQFF
TRBV12-3/TRBV12-4	TRBJ2-1	-	13	once	TGTGCCAGCAGTCCCGGGAGTGTAAATGAGCAGTTCTTC	CASSPGSVNEQFF
TRBV27	TRBJ2-3	-	14	-	TGTGCCAGCGGAGATTGGCACTCCGTGGGAGCGCAGTATTTT	CASGDWHSVGAQYF
TRBV19	TRBJ1-1	TRBD1	16	once	TGTGCCAGTAGTCCCTACATGGGGACAGGGCACAGTGAAGCTTTCTTT	CASSPYMGTGHSEAFF
TRBV24-1	TRBJ1-2	TRBD1	13	-	TGTGCCACGGAGGACAGGGGAATCTATGGCTACACCTTC	CATEDRGIYGYTF
TRBV29-1	TRBJ2-5	-	18	once	TGCAGCGTTGAGACGGGGGGGACAGGGCCAAGGGTAAAAGAGACCCAGTACTTC	CSVETGGTGPRVKETQYF
TRBV7-9	TRBJ2-7	-	14	-	TGTGCCAGCACCCAGGGGCAGGTCTTGTACGAGCAGTACTTC	CASTQGQVLYEQYF
TRBV5-1	TRBJ1-1	TRBD1	14	-	TGCGCCAGCAGCCGGACAGGGGGATACACTGAAGCTTTCTTT	CASSRTGGYTEAFF
TRBV5-4	TRBJ2-5	TRBD2	15	once	TGTGCCAGCAGCCCCGCAAGCGGGAGCCAAGAGACCCAGTACTTC	CASSPASGSQETQYF
TRBV18	TRBJ2-4	TRBD2	16	-	TGTGCCAGCTCATCGCGACTAGCTACAGCCAAAAACATTCAGTACTTC	CASSSRLATAKNIQYF
TRBV7-9	TRBJ2-2	-	14	-	TGTGCCAGCAGCTTGGCAGGCTACACCGGGGAGCTGTTTTTT	CASSLAGYTGELFF
TRBV19	TRBJ2-2	TRBD1	16	-	TGTGCCAGTAGAGGGACAGGACTTACTAGGGGCGGGGAGCTGTTTTTT	CASRGTGLTRGGELFF
TRBV7-3	TRBJ1-3	-	14	many	TGTGCCAGCTCACGAGCGGGCAGAGGGGACACCATATATTTT	CASSRAGRGDTIYF
TRBV14	TRBJ2-7	TRBD2	15	-	TGTGCCAGCAGCCGTGGGACTAGCGGATCCTACGAGCAGTACTTC	CASSRGTSGSYEQYF